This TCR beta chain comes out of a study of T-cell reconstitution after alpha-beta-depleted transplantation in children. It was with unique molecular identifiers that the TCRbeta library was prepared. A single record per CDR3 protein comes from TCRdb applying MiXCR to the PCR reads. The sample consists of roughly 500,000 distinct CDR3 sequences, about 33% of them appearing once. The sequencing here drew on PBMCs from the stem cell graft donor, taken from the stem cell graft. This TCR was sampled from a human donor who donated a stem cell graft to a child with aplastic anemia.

The CDR3 loop reads CASSLLGKGLFF. Written as DNA, the CDR3 is TGTGCCAGCAGTTTATTGGGAAAAGGACTGTTTTTT. J is TRBJ1-4 and V is TRBV12-3 or TRBV12-4; no clear D. V was trimmed by 2 bases and J by 13 bases, leaving 11 bases between them. This CDR3 is 12 amino acids long.